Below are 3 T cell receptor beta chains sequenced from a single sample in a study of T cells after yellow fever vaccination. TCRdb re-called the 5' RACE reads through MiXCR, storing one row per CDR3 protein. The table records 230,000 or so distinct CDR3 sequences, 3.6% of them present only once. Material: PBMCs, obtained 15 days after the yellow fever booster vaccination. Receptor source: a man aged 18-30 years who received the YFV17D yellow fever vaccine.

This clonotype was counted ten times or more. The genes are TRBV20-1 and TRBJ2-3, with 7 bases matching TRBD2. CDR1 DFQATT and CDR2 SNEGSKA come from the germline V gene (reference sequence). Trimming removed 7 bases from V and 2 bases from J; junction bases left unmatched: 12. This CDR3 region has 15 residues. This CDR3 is CSVEYGGSFTDTQYF. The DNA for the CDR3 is TGCAGTGTCGAATACGGCGGGAGTTTCACAGATACGCAGTATTTT.

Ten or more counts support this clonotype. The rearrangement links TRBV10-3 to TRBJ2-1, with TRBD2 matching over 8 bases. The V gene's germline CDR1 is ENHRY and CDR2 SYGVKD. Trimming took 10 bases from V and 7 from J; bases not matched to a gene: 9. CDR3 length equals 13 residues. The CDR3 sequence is CATKQASGNEQFF. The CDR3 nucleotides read TGTGCCACAAAGCAAGCTAGCGGGAATGAGCAGTTCTTC.

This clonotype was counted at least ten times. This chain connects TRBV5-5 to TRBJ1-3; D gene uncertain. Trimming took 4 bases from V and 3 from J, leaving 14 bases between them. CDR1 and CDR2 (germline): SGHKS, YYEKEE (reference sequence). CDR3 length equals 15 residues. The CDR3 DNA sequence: TGTGCCAGCAGCCCCAGCATACTTTTTGGAAACACCATATATTTT. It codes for CASSPSILFGNTIYF.